The 14 T cell receptor beta chains reported below all come from one sample, sequenced in a study of blood T cells in healthy people across ages. PCR was performed a second time for about 6 to 12 cycles using a sample-barcoded 5' primer and a J-beta primer mix. TCRdb reprocessed the 5' RACE reads via MiXCR and lists one record per CDR3 protein. The sample contains approximately 800,000 distinct CDR3 sequences, roughly 50% of which appear only once. Sequencing used blood. These receptors were collected from a man in his forties in good health.

The table lists this clonotype with a few counts. The gene calls are TRBV15 and TRBJ2-4; D ambiguous. The germline V gene has CDR1 LNHNV and CDR2 YYDKDF (reference sequence). The CDR3 contains 14 residues. Trimming removed 0 bases at V and 1 base at J, with 4 bases between. The CDR3: CATSRDRAKNIQYF. The CDR3 nucleotides read TGTGCCACCAGCAGAGACAGGGCCAAAAACATTCAGTACTTC.

J is TRBJ2-5 and V is TRBV7-9, with 7 bases lining up with TRBD2. The DNA end lines up better with TRBJ2-7; the J call may be wrong. Germline CDR1 SEHNR, CDR2 FQNEAQ (reference sequence). CDR3 length: 13 amino acids. In DNA, the CDR3 is TGTGCCAGCAGCTTCGGACTAGTCGACGAGCAGTACTTC. Translation gives CASSFGLVDEQYF.

V is TRBV27 and J is TRBJ2-5; tentatively, D is TRBD1 (5 bases). Germline CDR1 is MNHEY and CDR2 is SMNVEV (reference sequence). This CDR3 spans 16 amino acids. Trimming cost V 6 bases and J 3 bases, with 20 bases left between them. CDR3 sequence: CASSPNYGAGEETQYF. For the CDR3, the DNA is TGTGCCAGCAGCCCTAATTATGGGGCCGGAGAAGAGACCCAGTACTTC.

This clonotype came up a few times. The chain recombines TRBV15 with TRBJ2-7; 14 nucleotides agree with TRBD2. Germline V gene lookup returns CDR1 LNHNV and CDR2 YYDKDF (reference sequence). The CDR3 totals 16 residues. V shed 5 bases and J 3 bases; nucleotides not matched to a gene: 6. DNA for the CDR3: TGTGCCACCAGCGAACCCGGGACTAGCGGGAGCTACGAGCAGTACTTC. This sequence encodes CATSEPGTSGSYEQYF.

The chain recombines TRBV7-2 with TRBJ2-3; D not certain. Trimming removed 2 bases at V and 1 base at J, with 10 bases between. Germline V gene lookup returns CDR1 SGHTA and CDR2 FQGNSA. The CDR3 has 15 amino acids. Here the CDR3 DNA reads TGTGCCAGCAGCTTATCTTTACACGGCACAGATACGCAGTATTTT. Translation: CASSLSLHGTDTQYF.

CDR3 residues: CSASSRDAYEQYF. CDR3 sequence (DNA): TGCAGTGCCTCCAGCAGGGACGCCTACGAGCAGTACTTC. The chain uses TRBV20-1 and TRBJ2-4; tentatively, D is TRBD1 or TRBD2 (5 bases each). The J call is doubtful: the DNA matches TRBJ2-7 better. Germline lookup yields CDR1 DFQATT and CDR2 SNEGSKA (reference sequence). This CDR3 is built from 13 residues.

As for this clonotype: This may stem from a read error, because a much larger clone lies one nucleotide away. The chain has TRBV9 and TRBJ2-5; D gene ambiguous. Trimming removed 0 bases from V and 13 bases from J, with 19 bases in between. CDR1 is SGDLS and CDR2 is YYNGEE in the germline V gene. CDR3 size: 14 residues. Here the CDR3 reads CASSVGDSPYERYF. Written as DNA, the CDR3 is TGTGCCAGCAGCGTAGGGGATAGTCCCTACGAGCGGTACTTC.

CDR3 sequence: CASSQGIFSYEQYF. For the CDR3, the DNA is TGCGCCAGCAGCCAGGGGATATTCTCCTACGAGCAGTACTTC. This chain connects TRBV4-3 to TRBJ2-7; D not resolved. The CDR3 is 14 amino acids. From germline, CDR1 is LGHNA and CDR2 YSLEER. Deletions cut 3 bases from V and 0 bases from J, with 9 bases between.

The genes are TRBV6-5 and TRBJ2-3; D is possibly TRBD2 (6 bases). The CDR3 is 13 amino acids. Germline CDR1 and CDR2: MNHEY and SVGAGI. The V and J ends lost 6 bases and 3 bases respectively, with 10 bases between them. CDR3 in amino acids: CASRPGVTDTQYF. CDR3 DNA sequence: TGTGCCAGCAGACCGGGGGTGACAGATACGCAGTATTTT.

The chain recombines TRBV5-1 with TRBJ2-3, with 9 bases identical to TRBD1. Trimming at V came to 3 bases and at J to 2 bases, leaving 10 bases not matched to a gene. The CDR3 length is 17 residues. The germline V gene encodes CDR1 SGHRS and CDR2 YFSETQ. The CDR3 DNA is TGCGCCAGCAGCTGGAGCCGGGACAGGGACTCCACAGATACGCAGTATTTT. Its translation: CASSWSRDRDSTDTQYF.

The chain employs TRBV18 and TRBJ1-2; D possibly corresponds to TRBD1 (5 bases). Germline CDR1 is KGHSH and CDR2 is LQKENI. V lost 6 bases to trimming and J lost 4 bases, with 15 bases between them. The CDR3 spans 14 residues. The CDR3 region has the DNA TGTGCCAGCTCCAGCACGGGGGATTTCTATGGCTACACCTTC. Protein: CASSSTGDFYGYTF.

This clonotype was seen a handful of times. V and J are TRBV5-1 and TRBJ2-3; no reliable D call. CDR3 length: 14 residues. Looked up from germline, CDR1 is SGHRS and CDR2 is YFSETQ. V was clipped by 1 base and J by 2 bases, with 8 bases between them. The CDR3 nucleotides are TGCGCCAGCAGCTTGCTTCGCCTCACAGATACGCAGTATTTT. Translated: CASSLLRLTDTQYF.

The J gene is TRBJ2-3, the V gene TRBV6-1, with 9 nucleotides matching TRBD1. The CDR3 is made up of 13 amino acids. V shed 3 bases and J 8 bases; nucleotides not matched to a gene: 3. Germline lookup yields CDR1 MNHNS and CDR2 SASEGT. CDR3: CASSDGGQGTQYF. Here the CDR3 DNA reads TGTGCCAGCAGTGATGGGGGACAGGGTACGCAGTATTTT.

The J gene is TRBJ2-1, the V gene TRBV7-2; 9 positions match TRBD1. Germline CDR1 and CDR2: SGHTA and FQGNSA. The ends lost 7 bases at V and 10 bases at J; junction bases unmatched: 8. The CDR3 consists of 13 residues. CDR3 sequence (DNA): TGTGCCAGCATCAAGGGACAGGGTAGGGAGCAGTTCTTC. Its translation: CASIKGQGREQFF. The complete variable domain, with remaining parts taken from reference TRBV7-2 and TRBJ2-1, reads GAGVSQSPSNKVTEKGKDVELRCDPISGHTALYWYRQSLGQGLEFLIYFQGNSAPDKSGLPSDRFSAERTGGSVSTLTIQRTQQEDSAVYLCASIKGQGREQFFGPGTRLTVL.